Listed below are T cell receptor beta chains from one sample, sequenced in a study of blood T cell repertoires in COVID-19. This table comes from immunoSEQ multiplex PCR, and its TCRdb copy is limited to in-frame clones, with some not included. In the table there are about 160,000 clones, 75% to 90% of which are singletons. The specimen was peripheral blood. These receptor sequences come from a man aged 18 to 35 with COVID-19, enrolled during active disease. The CDR3 runs from the conserved cysteine through the conserved F or W. A D gene is named only where the DNA matches it firmly. Size tells how often a clone was seen (once, few, many) or the class of an expanded clone, and some rows leave it out.

d_call	j_call	v_call	clone_size	cdr3_aa	cdr3_nt
TRBD1	TRBJ1-6	TRBV28	many	CASSFWTGGSPLHF	TGTGCCAGCAGTTTTTGGACAGGGGGTTCACCCCTCCACTTT
.	TRBJ2-1	TRBV4-3	.	CASSKSGYNEQFF	TGCGCCAGCAGCAAGAGCGGCTACAATGAGCAGTTCTTC
TRBD1	TRBJ1-4	TRBV2	few	CASSAGGGNEKLFF	TGTGCCAGCAGTGCAGGGGGCGGTAATGAAAAACTGTTTTTT
.	TRBJ2-3	TRBV4-2	.	CASSQAPGETDTQYF	TGTGCCAGCAGCCAAGCCCCAGGGGAAACAGATACGCAGTATTTT
.	TRBJ1-3	TRBV19	.	CASSIDSNSGNTIYF	TGTGCCAGTAGTATTGACAGCAACTCTGGAAACACCATATATTTT
.	TRBJ2-1	TRBV4-3	.	CASSQDLSNEQFF	TGCGCCAGCAGCCAAGATCTGTCCAATGAGCAGTTCTTC
TRBD1	TRBJ1-1	TRBV9	.	CASSASGTENTEAFF	TGTGCCAGCAGCGCCTCCGGGACAGAGAACACTGAAGCTTTCTTT
.	TRBJ2-1	TRBV3-1/TRBV3-2	.	CASSQVKLELNNEQFF	TGTGCCAGCAGCCAAGTGAAACTAGAATTAAACAATGAGCAGTTCTTC
TRBD2	TRBJ2-5	TRBV19	.	CASSRGNFGLAGPKETQYF	TGTGCCAGTAGTCGGGGAAACTTCGGACTAGCGGGACCTAAAGAGACCCAGTACTTC
.	TRBJ1-6	TRBV4-1	.	CASSQGLVRGLNSPLHF	TGCGCCAGCAGCCAAGGGTTGGTACGGGGACTTAATTCACCCCTCCACTTT
.	TRBJ2-2	TRBV11-3	.	CASSFGLPRTGELFF	TGTGCCAGCAGCTTCGGACTCCCGAGGACCGGGGAGCTGTTTTTT
TRBD1	TRBJ1-2	TRBV10-1	.	CAAWTGGDYGYTF	TGCGCCGCGTGGACAGGTGGGGATTATGGCTACACCTTC
TRBD1	TRBJ2-7	TRBV5-6	.	CASSPGTGSYEQYF	TGTGCCAGCAGCCCGGGGACAGGTTCCTACGAGCAGTACTTC
TRBD2	TRBJ2-2	TRBV6-2/TRBV6-3	.	CASSYPRTSGRAGELFF	TGTGCCAGCAGTTATCCCCGGACTAGCGGGAGGGCCGGGGAGCTGTTTTTT
TRBD2	TRBJ2-5	TRBV30	once	CAWSAGLAGDSETQYF	TGTGCCTGGAGCGCCGGACTAGCGGGAGATTCCGAGACCCAGTACTTC
.	TRBJ2-3	TRBV5-1	.	CASSLLGAEDTQYF	TGCGCCAGCAGCTTGTTGGGGGCCGAAGATACGCAGTATTTT
.	TRBJ2-7	TRBV19	.	CASSPGPGLPHEQYF	TGTGCCAGTAGTCCGGGCCCCGGACTTCCCCACGAGCAGTACTTC
.	TRBJ2-2	TRBV10-3	.	CAILAQTGELFF	TGTGCCATCCTCGCGCAAACCGGGGAGCTGTTTTTT
.	TRBJ2-5	TRBV10-3	.	CAISVGRSQETQYF	TGTGCCATCAGTGTTGGGAGGAGCCAAGAGACCCAGTACTTC
.	TRBJ2-7	TRBV27	once	CASSLSPVRDEQYF	TGTGCCAGCAGTTTATCTCCGGTACGGGACGAGCAGTACTTC
.	TRBJ2-1	TRBV20-1	.	CRGTYYNEQFF	TGCAGGGGGACTTACTACAATGAGCAGTTCTTC
.	TRBJ1-1	TRBV5-4	.	CASSFGVRATEAFF	TGTGCCAGCAGCTTTGGTGTGAGGGCCACTGAAGCTTTCTTT
.	TRBJ2-7	TRBV28	.	CASSLRDTYEQYF	TGTGCCAGCAGTTTACGGGACACCTACGAGCAGTACTTC
TRBD2	TRBJ2-1	TRBV5-1	.	CASSAGTSSYNEQFF	TGCGCCAGCAGCGCCGGGACTAGCTCCTACAATGAGCAGTTCTTC
TRBD2	TRBJ2-7	TRBV6-2/TRBV6-3	.	CASSLRLAGSQLEQYF	TGTGCCAGCAGTCTTCGTCTAGCGGGATCCCAGCTCGAGCAGTACTTC
.	TRBJ2-5	TRBV29-1	.	CSAPRPGIHQETQYF	TGCAGCGCCCCACGCCCCGGGATTCATCAAGAGACCCAGTACTTC
.	TRBJ2-1	TRBV29-1	.	CSGTYNEQFF	TGCAGCGGTACCTACAATGAGCAGTTCTTC
TRBD1	TRBJ2-7	TRBV6-5	.	CASDRVPYEQYF	TGTGCCAGCGACAGGGTCCCCTACGAGCAGTACTTC
TRBD1	TRBJ1-2	TRBV29-1	.	CSVAPRQGRYGYTF	TGCAGCGTCGCGCCTCGACAGGGACGCTATGGCTACACCTTC
TRBD2	TRBJ2-7	TRBV18	.	CASSSLALLAGMSNVAYEQYF	TGTGCCAGCTCATCACTCGCCCTACTAGCGGGGATGTCTAACGTAGCCTACGAGCAGTACTTC
TRBD2	TRBJ2-1	TRBV29-1	.	CSVRASGLDEQFF	TGCAGCGTTAGGGCTAGCGGGCTCGATGAGCAGTTCTTC
TRBD2	TRBJ2-5	TRBV27	.	CASKLAPQETQYF	TGTGCCAGCAAACTAGCGCCTCAAGAGACCCAGTACTTC
TRBD2	TRBJ2-1	TRBV27	.	CASSGERTSGRNEQFF	TGTGCCAGCAGTGGTGAACGGACTAGCGGGAGGAATGAGCAGTTCTTC
TRBD1	TRBJ2-7	TRBV7-9	.	CASSPTGNEQYF	TGTGCCAGCAGCCCGACAGGGAACGAGCAGTACTTC
TRBD1	TRBJ1-1	TRBV10-3	.	CAISGDRAGERTEAFF	TGTGCCATCAGCGGGGACAGGGCGGGAGAACGCACTGAAGCTTTCTTT
TRBD2	TRBJ2-1	TRBV29-1	.	CSVTPSGSRYNEQFF	TGCAGCGTTACCCCGAGCGGGAGTCGCTACAATGAGCAGTTCTTC
TRBD1	TRBJ1-2	TRBV9	.	CASSQTRDRGDYGYTF	TGTGCCAGCAGCCAAACTCGGGACAGGGGAGACTATGGCTACACCTTC
.	TRBJ1-1	TRBV5-8	.	CASSLQPYTEAFF	TGTGCCAGCAGCTTACAGCCCTACACTGAAGCTTTCTTT
.	TRBJ2-7	TRBV7-6	.	CASSLQRGMSEQYF	TGTGCCAGCAGCTTACAGAGGGGGATGAGCGAGCAGTACTTC
TRBD1	TRBJ1-6	TRBV5-4	.	CASSLRGQGLTPLHF	TGTGCCAGCAGCTTGCGGGGACAGGGTCTTACACCCCTCCACTTT
.	TRBJ2-7	TRBV21-1	.	CASSRGQGGIRFSYEQYF	TGTGCCAGCAGCAGGGGACAGGGGGGAATTCGTTTCTCCTACGAGCAGTACTTC
.	TRBJ2-5	TRBV6-5	.	CASSYGPGGETQYF	TGTGCCAGCAGTTACGGGCCAGGGGGGGAGACCCAGTACTTC
TRBD2	TRBJ2-2	TRBV3-1/TRBV3-2	.	CASSQEGERETGELFF	TGTGCCAGCAGCCAAGAGGGAGAGCGGGAGACCGGGGAGCTGTTTTTT
.	TRBJ2-1	TRBV19	.	CASSANTGIPYNEQFF	TGTGCCAGTAGTGCCAACACAGGGATCCCCTACAATGAGCAGTTCTTC
TRBD1	TRBJ1-5	TRBV19	.	CASSTTGGGQPQHF	TGTGCCAGTAGTACCACAGGGGGTGGTCAGCCCCAGCATTTT
.	TRBJ2-3	TRBV7-2	.	CASSLTSSDTQYF	TGTGCCAGCAGCTTGACTAGTTCAGATACGCAGTATTTT
.	TRBJ2-1	TRBV19	.	CASSIPEAVPYNEQFF	TGTGCCAGTAGTATCCCTGAGGCGGTCCCCTACAATGAGCAGTTCTTC
.	TRBJ2-7	TRBV4-3	.	CASSQDGRGHEINYEQYF	TGCGCCAGCAGCCAAGACGGTCGAGGGCACGAGATAAACTACGAGCAGTACTTC
.	TRBJ2-7	TRBV11-2	.	CASSLDRPGLQYEQYF	TGTGCCAGCAGCTTAGATAGACCGGGACTTCAGTACGAGCAGTACTTC
.	TRBJ1-2	TRBV28	once	CASSFGGGYTF	TGTGCCAGCAGTTTCGGGGGTGGCTACACCTTC
.	TRBJ2-7	TRBV5-6	.	CASSFGGSGEQYF	TGTGCCAGCAGCTTTGGAGGGAGCGGGGAGCAGTACTTC
.	TRBJ2-5	TRBV5-6	.	CASSFTGVAGRETQYF	TGTGCCAGCAGCTTTACAGGGGTAGCGGGACGAGAGACCCAGTACTTC
TRBD1	TRBJ1-4	TRBV28	once	CASSLTSGTGSGKLLF	TGTGCCAGCAGTTTAACAAGTGGGACAGGGTCTGGAAAACTGCTTTTT
TRBD2	TRBJ2-2	TRBV7-3	.	CASSLKGLAGGGPKAGELFF	TGTGCCAGCAGCTTAAAAGGACTAGCGGGAGGGGGCCCAAAGGCCGGGGAGCTGTTTTTT
TRBD1	TRBJ1-2	TRBV5-4	few	CASRSGGNYGYTF	TGTGCCAGCAGATCAGGGGGCAACTATGGCTACACCTTC